These 8 T cell receptor beta chains came from one sample sequenced in a study of vaccination and CD4 T cells after COVID-19 (dated by TCRdb to 2021 to 2024). The library was generated by PCR. The sequencer listed for this sample is Illumina iSeq 100. DNA from cultured CD4+ T cells was subjected to TCR sequencing with the Oncomine TCR Beta short-read assay at the Johns Hopkins FTIC core. The public sequencing data were trimmed at Q25 with fastp and processed into clonotypes with MiXCR by TCRdb, which kept only in-frame beta chains. Identical CDR3 protein sequences are pooled into one entry, listed with their most common genes and DNA. The sample yields about 6,600 distinct CDR3 sequences; over 40% were counted once. The ten most abundant clones make up around 43% of the sample. No cognate antigen is known for these TCRs. The sample's treatment or condition, from its label and the paper: roughly ten-day PBMC culture with coronavirus spike peptide pools or control peptides (ViraFEST assay). CD4+ T cells from unexposed donors were collected before the COVID-19 pandemic (2011-2018).

Sample: CD4+ T cells from blood, cultured in vitro. These receptors all stem from a human donor in good health.

The gene calls are TRBV4-1 and TRBJ2-1, with D uncertain. Trimming took 2 bases from V and 9 from J, leaving 5 bases between them. Looked up from germline, CDR1 is MGHRA and CDR2 is YSYEKL. The CDR3 runs to 11 residues. The CDR3: CASSQFSEQFF. The CDR3, as DNA: TGCGCCAGCAGCCAATTTAGTGAGCAGTTCTTC.

This chain links TRBV19 with TRBJ1-2, with a tentative D call TRBD1 (5 bases). V lost 6 bases and J lost 4, with 18 bases in between. The CDR3 length is 15 residues. Germline CDR1 and CDR2: LNHDA and SQIVND (reference sequence). CDR3 nucleotide sequence: TGTGCCAGTAGGGATAGAGCAGACAGCGGCTATGGCTACACCTTC. As protein: CASRDRADSGYGYTF.

In this sample, this clonotype turned up a few times. Here the CDR3 DNA reads TGCAGTGCTAGCATCGGCCGCTCCGCTAACTATGGCTACACCTTC. Protein product: CSASIGRSANYGYTF. V usage is TRBV20-1 and J usage is TRBJ1-2; D remains ambiguous. Trimming took off 3 bases at V and 0 bases at J, with 14 bases between the two ends. Per the germline V gene, CDR1 is DFQATT and CDR2 is SNEGSKA (reference sequence). This CDR3 spans 15 amino acids.

This clonotype was picked up a small number of times. CDR3 residues: CASSQTLVRGRNQPQHF. As DNA, the CDR3 is TGCGCCAGCAGCCAAACCCTAGTGAGGGGCCGCAATCAGCCCCAGCATTTT. The chain is built from TRBV4-1 and TRBJ1-5; D might be TRBD1 (5 bases). Looked up from germline, CDR1 is MGHRA and CDR2 is YSYEKL. The CDR3 length is 17 residues. The germline V and J ends were trimmed by 2 bases and 2 bases, with 16 bases remaining between them.

This clonotype was seen more than once but under ten times. The CDR3, as DNA: TGCAGTGCTATACAGGGGTTTGGTCAGCCCCAGCATTTT. This translates into CSAIQGFGQPQHF. The gene calls are TRBV20-1 and TRBJ1-5; 7 nucleotides line up with TRBD1. The CDR3 consists of 13 residues. The V segment lost 4 bases and the J segment 6 bases; nucleotides outside the gene matches: 6. Germline CDR1 and CDR2: DFQATT and SNEGSKA (reference sequence).

The chain combines TRBV27 with TRBJ1-4; D possibly corresponds to TRBD1 (5 bases). V lost 6 bases to trimming and J lost 7 bases, with 15 bases between them. This CDR3 has 14 amino acids. Germline V CDR1 and CDR2: MNHEY, SMNVEV (reference sequence). The CDR3 DNA sequence: TGTGCCAGCAGCGACAGACCTGGGGGTGAAAAACTGTTTTTT. It is translated as CASSDRPGGEKLFF.

V usage is TRBV6-1 and J usage is TRBJ1-4; no definite D call. The length of the CDR3 is 14 residues. With 6 bases removed from V and 0 bases from J, the gap between germline ends came to 8 bases. CDR1 MNHNS and CDR2 SASEGT come from the germline V gene. CDR3 sequence (DNA): TGTGCCAGCAGGCAATTTGCAACTAATGAAAAACTGTTTTTT. Translation gives CASRQFATNEKLFF.

A single count supports this clonotype. This rearrangement joins TRBV15 to TRBJ2-1; perhaps TRBD2 as D (5 bases). V was shortened by 1 base and J by 3 bases, with 16 bases between the two germline ends. Germline V CDR1 and CDR2: LNHNV, YYDKDF (reference sequence). The CDR3 has 17 residues. The CDR3 is CATSRGPPRDYYNEQFF. The CDR3 region has the DNA TGTGCCACCAGCAGAGGCCCTCCCCGGGATTACTACAATGAGCAGTTCTTC.